Shown below are 28 T cell receptor beta chains from a single sample sequenced in a study of blood T cell repertoires in COVID-19. The repertoire was sequenced with immunoSEQ multiplex PCR; TCRdb's copy has only in-frame clones and lacks some. This sample has about 110,000 clones, with roughly nine tenths found just once. Material for sequencing was peripheral blood. Receptors were obtained from a man aged 40-50 years with acute or convalescent COVID-19.

This chain uses TRBV12-1 with TRBJ2-3; TRBD1, the D gene given by the table, was not confirmed from the DNA. TRBV12-1 is listed as a pseudogene. The CDR3 contains 17 residues. CDR3 in amino acids: CASSFAIVTGGSNTQYF. The CDR3 DNA reads TGTGCCAGCAGCTTTGCCATCGTTACAGGGGGCAGCAATACGCAGTATTTT.

The chain recombines TRBV7-8 with TRBJ2-7; perhaps TRBD2 as D (6 bases). Per the germline V gene, CDR1 is SGHVS and CDR2 is FQNEAQ. The CDR3 is made up of 12 amino acids. Trimming pared 3 bases from V and 3 bases from J, leaving 6 bases between. The CDR3 DNA sequence: TGTGCCAGCAGCTTGACTAGCTACGAGCAGTACTTC. Encoded protein: CASSLTSYEQYF.

This chain links TRBV27 with TRBJ1-2, with D unclear. The CDR3 is made up of 16 amino acids. Trimming cost V 5 bases and J 4 bases, with 20 bases left between them. Germline V CDR1 and CDR2: MNHEY, SMNVEV (reference sequence). The CDR3 DNA is TGTGCCAGCAGTGGAACGGGGAGTTCGACCCGCTATGGCTACACCTTC. It translates to CASSGTGSSTRYGYTF.

The chain couples TRBV30 to TRBJ2-1; D gene ambiguous. CDR1 and CDR2 from the germline V gene are GTSNPN and SVGIG (reference sequence). The CDR3 contains 12 residues. V gave up 4 bases and J gave up 6 bases, with 10 bases separating them. CDR3 protein: CAWNQDFNEQFF. Here the CDR3 DNA reads TGTGCCTGGAATCAGGATTTCAATGAGCAGTTCTTC.

The chain combines TRBV4-2 with TRBJ2-3; D remains ambiguous. Trimming removed 0 bases at V and 3 bases at J, with 10 bases between. The CDR3 runs to 15 residues. CDR1 and CDR2 from the germline V gene are LGHNA and YNFKEQ. The CDR3 protein is CASSQDRVKTDTQYF. The CDR3 DNA reads as TGTGCCAGCAGCCAAGATCGCGTCAAAACAGATACGCAGTATTTT.

This clone was counted a few times. This chain connects TRBV29-1 to TRBJ1-3; D gene uncertain. The germline CDR1 and CDR2 sequences are SQVTM and ANQGSEA. Trimming stripped 6 bases from V and 0 bases from J, with 12 bases between. The CDR3 has 14 residues. CDR3 in DNA: TGCAGCGTGGCCCCCAGGATCTCTGGAAACACCATATATTTT. Protein: CSVAPRISGNTIYF.

The chain has TRBV7-9 and TRBJ2-7, with D maybe TRBD1 (5 bases). The CDR3 covers 12 residues. The germline CDR1 and CDR2 sequences are SEHNR and FQNEAQ (reference sequence). Trimming left V 0 bases short and J 5 bases short, with 5 bases between. CDR3 nucleotides: TGTGCCAGCAGCTTAGCCAGGGACGAGCAGTACTTC. This translates into CASSLARDEQYF.

This chain uses TRBV6-5 with TRBJ1-2; D is perhaps TRBD1 (6 bases). There are 13 residues in the CDR3. V was clipped by 4 bases and J by 5 bases, with 11 bases between them. The germline V gene has CDR1 MNHEY and CDR2 SVGAGI. DNA of the CDR3: TGTGCCAGCAGTTCCGGGACACCTTATGGCTACACCTTC. Protein product: CASSSGTPYGYTF.

The chain recombines TRBV2 with TRBJ1-5; maybe TRBD1 (6 bases). CDR3 size: 13 residues. The ends were cut back, 7 bases at V and 2 bases at J, with 9 bases in the middle. Germline CDR1 SNHLY, CDR2 FYNNEI. Here the CDR3 DNA reads TGTGCCAGCAACAGGGACGGCAATCAGCCCCAGCATTTT. Translation: CASNRDGNQPQHF.

Turning to this clone: One end of the junction fails to match germline, which may point to a read error. The chain links TRBV9 to TRBJ1-1, with D perhaps matching TRBD1 (5 bases). Germline V gene sequence: CDR1 SGDLS, CDR2 YYNGEE. The CDR3 totals 15 residues. Written as DNA, the CDR3 is TGTGCCAGCAGCCTCAGCGGGGGGGTGAATACTGAAGCTTTCTTT. It specifies CASSLSGGVNTEAFF.

The genes are TRBV18 and TRBJ1-2, with a weak D call TRBD1 (5 bases). Germline assignment: CDR1 KGHSH and CDR2 LQKENI. The V and J ends lost 6 bases and 2 bases respectively, with 19 bases between them. The CDR3 is 16 residues long. In nucleotides, the CDR3 is TGTGCCAGCTCCCCAACTTGGGGGGGGGAGAACTATGGCTACACCTTC. This gives the protein CASSPTWGGENYGYTF.

About this clone itself: The same CDR3 arises from other DNA sequences in this sample as well. The rearrangement uses TRBV6-5 and TRBJ2-2; weak D call: TRBD2 (6 bases). This CDR3 has 13 amino acids. Germline values: CDR1 MNHEY, CDR2 SVGAGI. The V and J ends lost 7 bases and 1 base respectively, with 7 bases between them. CDR3 residues: CASKAGNTGELFF. The CDR3 DNA reads as TGTGCCAGCAAAGCGGGGAACACCGGGGAGCTGTTTTTT.

V gene TRBV18 combines with J gene TRBJ1-1; 7 bases agree with TRBD1. The CDR3 loop spans 13 amino acids. V was clipped by 4 bases and J by 3 bases; unmatched bases: 2. Germline CDR1 KGHSH, CDR2 LQKENI. The CDR3 sequence: CASSLGQDTEAFF. In DNA, the CDR3 is TGTGCCAGCTCACTTGGACAGGACACTGAAGCTTTCTTT.

The J gene is TRBJ2-5, the V gene TRBV5-1; 13 nucleotides agree with TRBD2. V was pared by 5 bases and J by 1 base, with 8 bases of the junction left unmatched. There are 17 residues in the CDR3. Germline V gene data show CDR1 as SGHRS and CDR2 as YFSETQ. The CDR3 region has the DNA TGCGCCAGCAGAACCGGACTAGCGGGAGTCGGCCAAGAGACCCAGTACTTC. Its translation: CASRTGLAGVGQETQYF.

The chain recombines TRBV2 with TRBJ2-2; 11 positions agree with TRBD1. Germline values: CDR1 SNHLY, CDR2 FYNNEI. The V segment lost 7 bases and the J segment 6 bases; nucleotides outside the gene matches: 7. The CDR3 is 15 amino acids. The CDR3 bases are TGTGCCAGCAATGGACCGGGACAGGGGGCCGGGGAGCTGTTTTTT. Its protein product is CASNGPGQGAGELFF.

The chain is built from TRBV6-5 and TRBJ2-3; 7 bases agree with TRBD1. V dropped 5 bases and J dropped 0; count of bases not matched to a gene: 5. The CDR3 totals 15 residues. The germline V gene has CDR1 MNHEY and CDR2 SVGAGI. The chain's CDR3 is CASSQPGQSTDTQYF. In nucleotides, the CDR3 is TGTGCCAGCAGTCAGCCGGGACAGAGCACAGATACGCAGTATTTT.

The CDR3 nucleotides read TGTGCCAGCAGCCCTTTCGGGATAAAGAACACTGAAGCTTTCTTT. Translating gives CASSPFGIKNTEAFF. The genes are TRBV5-4 and TRBJ1-1, with D unresolved. Trimming stripped 4 bases from V and 1 base from J, with 14 bases between. This CDR3 is 15 amino acids long. The V gene's germline CDR1 is SGHNT and CDR2 YYREEE (reference sequence).

The rearrangement joins TRBV3-1 (or the pseudogene TRBV3-2) to TRBJ2-7, with D maybe TRBD1 (6 bases). CDR1 and CDR2 (germline): LGHDT, YNNKEL (reference sequence). The V gene lost 5 bases and the J gene lost 3 bases, with 8 bases spanning the gap. The CDR3 loop spans 12 amino acids. CDR3 amino acids: CASSADSYEQYF. CDR3 DNA: TGTGCCAGCAGCGCGGACAGCTACGAGCAGTACTTC.

The rearrangement links TRBV12-3 or TRBV12-4 to TRBJ2-4; the D gene is possibly TRBD1 (5 bases). The CDR3 totals 13 residues. V shed 5 bases and J shed 9 bases, with 14 bases lying between them. The CDR3 sequence is CASSIGQGGIQYF. In DNA form, the CDR3 reads TGTGCCAGCAGTATAGGGCAGGGCGGCATTCAGTACTTC.

This sequence joins TRBV3-1 (or the pseudogene TRBV3-2) and TRBJ1-2; tentative D call: TRBD1 (5 bases). There are 13 residues in the CDR3. The V gene lost 4 bases and the J gene lost 7 bases, with 13 bases spanning the gap. The germline V gene encodes CDR1 LGHDT and CDR2 YNNKEL (reference sequence). DNA for the CDR3: TGTGCCAGCAGCCCCCAGTCGACAGCTGGCTACACCTTC. As protein: CASSPQSTAGYTF.

The chain uses TRBV15 and TRBJ2-1, with D perhaps matching TRBD2 (6 bases). CDR1 LNHNV and CDR2 YYDKDF come from the germline V gene (reference sequence). This CDR3 contains 13 residues. V gave up 3 bases and J gave up 4 bases, with 7 bases separating them. CDR3 sequence: CATSRSGYNEQFF. The CDR3 region has the DNA TGTGCCACCAGCAGGAGCGGGTACAATGAGCAGTTCTTC.

The V and J genes are TRBV2 and TRBJ1-4, with a tentative D call TRBD1 (6 bases). Germline CDR1 SNHLY, CDR2 FYNNEI. There are 13 residues in the CDR3. V was shortened by 8 bases and J by 3 bases, with 10 bases between the two germline ends. CDR3 DNA sequence: TGTGCCAGCGGACAGAGACCTAATGAAAAACTGTTTTTT. This translates into CASGQRPNEKLFF.

J is TRBJ2-7 and V is TRBV30; 10 bases match TRBD1. CDR3 length: 13 amino acids. Germline CDR1 GTSNPN, CDR2 SVGIG (reference sequence). The J segment lost 5 bases and the V segment lost 2 bases, leaving 3 bases of the junction unmatched. The CDR3 loop is CAWSRDRGHEQYF. The CDR3 DNA is TGTGCCTGGAGTCGGGACAGGGGACACGAGCAGTACTTC. The entire variable domain, with the rest obtained from reference TRBV30 and TRBJ2-7, is as follows: SQTIHQWPATLVQPVGSPLSLECTVEGTSNPNLYWYRQAAGRGLQLLFYSVGIGQISSEVPQNLSASRPQDRQFILSSKKLLLSDSGFYLCAWSRDRGHEQYFGPGTRLTVT.

The chain's CDR3 is CASSFAGPDSPLHF. CDR3 DNA sequence: TGTGCCAGCAGCTTCGCAGGGCCCGATTCACCCCTCCACTTT. The chain is built from TRBV7-8 and TRBJ1-6, with D possibly being TRBD1 (5 bases). Germline V gene data show CDR1 as SGHVS and CDR2 as FQNEAQ. The CDR3 has 14 amino acids. Trimming removed 3 bases at V and 8 bases at J, with 11 bases between.

This clone has a single count. The DNA of the CDR3 is TGTGCCAGCAGCTTAGGTCTTGGGGGGAACTATGGCTACACCTTC. It is translated as CASSLGLGGNYGYTF. The chain links TRBV7-2 to TRBJ1-2, with D possibly TRBD1 on 5 matching bases. The CDR3 sequence is 15 residues long. The ends were cut back, 1 base at V and 2 bases at J, with 11 bases in the middle. The V gene's germline CDR1 is SGHTA and CDR2 FQGNSA.

This clone has more than one count but fewer than ten. This rearrangement joins TRBV9 to TRBJ1-2; 8 positions match TRBD1. Germline loops: CDR1 SGDLS, CDR2 YYNGEE. The CDR3 length is 16 residues. The V gene end was trimmed by 0 bases and the J gene end by 1 base; junction bases not matched to a gene: 5. The CDR3 DNA reads as TGTGCCAGCAGCGTAGGCGGGACAGGTATTAACTATGGCTACACCTTC. Its translation is CASSVGGTGINYGYTF. Full variable domain (rest looked up from reference TRBV9 and TRBJ1-2): DSGVTQTPKHLITATGQRVTLRCSPRSGDLSVYWYQQSLDQGLQFLIQYYNGEERAKGNILERFSAQQFPDLHSELNLSSLELGDSALYFCASSVGGTGINYGYTFGSGTRLTVV.

This rearrangement joins TRBV19 to TRBJ1-1; TRBD1 aligns across 7 bases. With 6 bases clipped from V and 0 bases from J, the junction kept 13 bases outside the gene matches. Looked up from germline, CDR1 is LNHDA and CDR2 is SQIVND (reference sequence). The CDR3 extends over 17 amino acids. CDR3 nucleotide sequence: TGTGCCAGTAGCATCCCCAGGGGGATGGGGATGAACACTGAAGCTTTCTTT. As protein: CASSIPRGMGMNTEAFF.

The chain combines TRBV12-5 with TRBJ2-7; 7 bases fit TRBD2. The CDR3 totals 17 residues. Losses at the gene ends were 0 bases for V and 1 base for J; bases not matched to a gene: 9. From germline, CDR1 is LGHNT and CDR2 FRNRAP. The CDR3 sequence is CASGLVPPGRSSYEQYF. DNA of the CDR3: TGTGCTAGTGGTTTGGTACCGCCCGGGAGGTCGTCCTACGAGCAGTACTTC.